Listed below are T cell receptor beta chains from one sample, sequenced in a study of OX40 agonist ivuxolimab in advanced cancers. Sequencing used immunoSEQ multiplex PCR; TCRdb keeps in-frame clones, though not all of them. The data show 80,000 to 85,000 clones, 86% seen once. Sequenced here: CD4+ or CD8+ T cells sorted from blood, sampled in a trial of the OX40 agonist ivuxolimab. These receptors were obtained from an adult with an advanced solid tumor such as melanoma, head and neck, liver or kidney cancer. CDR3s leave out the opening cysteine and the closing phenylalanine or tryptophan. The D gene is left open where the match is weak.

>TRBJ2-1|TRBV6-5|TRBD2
ASSYRAGGANEQF
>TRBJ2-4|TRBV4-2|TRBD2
ASSQGNFGLAHKNIQY
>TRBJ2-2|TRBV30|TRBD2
AWTLAGAANTGELF
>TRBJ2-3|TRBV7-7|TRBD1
ASSPGQGEIDTQY
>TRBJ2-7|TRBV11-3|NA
ASSLTNYEQY
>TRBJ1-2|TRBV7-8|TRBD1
ASSRQGGNYGYT
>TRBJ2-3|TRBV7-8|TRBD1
ASSSRGQGADTQY
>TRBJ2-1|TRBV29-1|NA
SVAPEAGTNEQF
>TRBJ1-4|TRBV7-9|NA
ASSSRKEKLF
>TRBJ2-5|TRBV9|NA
ASSPGEETQY
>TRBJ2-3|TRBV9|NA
ASSVGAPDTQY
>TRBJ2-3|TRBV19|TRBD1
ASSIIQGVDTQY
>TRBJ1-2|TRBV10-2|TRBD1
ASSPKRTGDYGYT
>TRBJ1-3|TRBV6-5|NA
ASRQGNTIY
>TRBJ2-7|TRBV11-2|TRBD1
ASSLLRGRTYEQY
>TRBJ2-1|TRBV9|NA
ASSVSLSSYNEQF
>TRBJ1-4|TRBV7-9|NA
ASSSPNEKLF
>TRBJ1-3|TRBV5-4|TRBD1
ASSQGQALHTIY
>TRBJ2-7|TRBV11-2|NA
ASTQQFGNEQY
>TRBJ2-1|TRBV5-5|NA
ASSWTTGYNEQF
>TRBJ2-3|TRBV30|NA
AWSYFFGDTQY
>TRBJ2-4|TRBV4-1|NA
ASSLRRESGNIQY
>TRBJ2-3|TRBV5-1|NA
ASSLVRAILSSFKGRADTQY